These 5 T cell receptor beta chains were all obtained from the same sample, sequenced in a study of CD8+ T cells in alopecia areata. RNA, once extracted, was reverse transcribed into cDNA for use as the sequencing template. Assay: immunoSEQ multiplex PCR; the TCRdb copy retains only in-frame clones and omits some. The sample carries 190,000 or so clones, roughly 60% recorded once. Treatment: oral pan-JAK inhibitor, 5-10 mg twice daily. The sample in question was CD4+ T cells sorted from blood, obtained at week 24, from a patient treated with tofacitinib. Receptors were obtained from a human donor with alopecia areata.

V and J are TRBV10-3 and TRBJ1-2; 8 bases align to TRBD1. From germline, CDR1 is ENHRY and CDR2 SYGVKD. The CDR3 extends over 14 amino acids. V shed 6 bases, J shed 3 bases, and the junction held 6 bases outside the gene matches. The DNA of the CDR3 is TGTGCCATCAGGTCACAGGGGGGGGACTATGGCTACACCTTC. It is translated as CAIRSQGGDYGYTF.

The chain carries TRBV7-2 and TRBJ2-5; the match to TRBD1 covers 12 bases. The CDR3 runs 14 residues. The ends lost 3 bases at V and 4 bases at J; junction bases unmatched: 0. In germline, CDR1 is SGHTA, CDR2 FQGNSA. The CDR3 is CASSLGQGAETQYF. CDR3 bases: TGTGCCAGCAGCTTGGGACAGGGGGCAGAGACCCAGTACTTC. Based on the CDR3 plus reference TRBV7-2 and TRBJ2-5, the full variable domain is GAGVSQSPSNKVTEKGKDVELRCDPISGHTALYWYRQSLGQGLEFLIYFQGNSAPDKSGLPSDRFSAERTGGSVSTLTIQRTQQEDSAVYLCASSLGQGAETQYFGPGTRLLVL.

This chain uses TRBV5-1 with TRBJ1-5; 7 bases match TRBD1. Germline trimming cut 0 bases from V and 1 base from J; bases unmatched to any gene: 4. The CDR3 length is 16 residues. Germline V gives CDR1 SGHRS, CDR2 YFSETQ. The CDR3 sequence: CASSLGDSLSNQPQHF. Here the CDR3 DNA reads TGCGCCAGCAGCTTGGGGGACAGTTTGAGCAATCAGCCCCAGCATTTT.

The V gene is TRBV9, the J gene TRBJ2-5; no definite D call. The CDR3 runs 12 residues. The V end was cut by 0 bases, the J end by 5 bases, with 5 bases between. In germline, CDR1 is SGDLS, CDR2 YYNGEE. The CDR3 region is CASSVGDETQYF. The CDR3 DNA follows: TGTGCCAGCAGCGTAGGTGACGAGACCCAGTACTTC.

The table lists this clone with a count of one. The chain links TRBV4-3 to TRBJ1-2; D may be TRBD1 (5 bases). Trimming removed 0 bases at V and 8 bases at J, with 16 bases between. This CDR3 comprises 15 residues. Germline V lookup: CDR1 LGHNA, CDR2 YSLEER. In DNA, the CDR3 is TGCGCCAGCAGCCAAGATGGTCAGGGCAGTTCCGGCTACACCTTC. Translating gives CASSQDGQGSSGYTF.